This T cell receptor beta chain was obtained from a study of cytomegalovirus exposure and HLA in healthy donors. Study as a whole: Unique TCRs numbering some 77 million, obtained from HLA-typed donors, made up an early data release. Study-level findings and limits: A cluster of highly shared sequence variants was likely a sequencing artifact. As a later analysis revealed, most CMV-associated TCR beta chains appeared HLA-restricted.

With respect to this clone: Its antigen remains unknown.

Donors were ostensibly healthy at sampling, although undocumented immune exposures were probable. V shed 10 bases, J shed 3 bases, and the junction held 9 bases outside the gene matches. This CDR3 spans 14 amino acids. From germline, CDR1 is SEHNR and CDR2 FQNEAQ (reference sequence). With 60 Vbeta and 13 Jbeta primers, the PCR was carried out. Sequenced by immunoSEQ multiplex PCR; TCRdb stores in-frame clones only, minus some. The sample data list about 65,000 clones. The chain carries TRBV7-9 and TRBJ2-5, with 9 bases identical to TRBD1. What was sequenced was PBMCs. This TCR was recovered from a boy younger than 18 in good health and CMV-seronegative. CDR3 nucleotide sequence: TGTGCCATCCCAAAGACAGGGGGTGAAGAGACCCAGTACTTC. It is translated as CAIPKTGGEETQYF.